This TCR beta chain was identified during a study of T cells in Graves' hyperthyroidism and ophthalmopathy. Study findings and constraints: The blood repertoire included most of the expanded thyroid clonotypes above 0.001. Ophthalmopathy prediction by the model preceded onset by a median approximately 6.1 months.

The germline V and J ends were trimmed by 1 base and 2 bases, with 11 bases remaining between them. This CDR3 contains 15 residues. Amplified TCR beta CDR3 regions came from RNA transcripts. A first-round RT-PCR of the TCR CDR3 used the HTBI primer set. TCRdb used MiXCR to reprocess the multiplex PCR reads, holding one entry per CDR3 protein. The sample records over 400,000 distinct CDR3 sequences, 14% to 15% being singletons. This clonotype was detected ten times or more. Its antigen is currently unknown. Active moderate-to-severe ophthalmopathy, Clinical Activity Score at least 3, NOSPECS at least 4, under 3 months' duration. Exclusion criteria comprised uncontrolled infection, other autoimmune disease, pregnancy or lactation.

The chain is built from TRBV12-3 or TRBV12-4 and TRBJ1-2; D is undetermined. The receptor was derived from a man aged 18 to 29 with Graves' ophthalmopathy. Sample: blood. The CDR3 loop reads CASSLGGRPNYGYTF. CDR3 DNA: TGTGCCAGCAGTTTAGGAGGCAGACCCAACTATGGCTACACCTTC.